Below, one TCR beta chain is given with its context. This clone's antigen is unknown. Base qualities are not recorded, but no much larger clone differs from it by a single base. From the cysteine up to the phenylalanine, the CDR3 has a length of 14 residues. The kept DNA is CDR3 alone, 42 bases in frame from the first base. Based on the germline V gene (reference sequence), the CDR1 and CDR2 sequences are GTSNPN and SVGIG. At the junction V is shortened by 2 bases and J by 8 bases, with 15 bases in between. The CDR3 regions of human TCRbeta chains were analyzed by immunosequencing. Concerning the study's data processing: Repertoire TCRs were matched against a reference library of SARS-CoV-2-specific TCRs generated with the MIRA antigen-specificity platform. Breadth was defined as the fraction of unique TCRs that were SARS-CoV-2-associated. Depth was defined as the fraction of total T cells that were SARS-CoV-2-associated. Using the MIRA data, each spike-specific TCR was assigned both to the spike region to which the TCR was reactive and to a CD4 or CD8 class. Log10-transformed breadth and depth values were compared by one-way ANOVA with Sidak's multiple comparisons tests. Imported from immuneACCESS, the table was reduced by TCRdb to in-frame sequences with V and J called. These copies leave out some clones; in studies compared against another copy, an unresolved V gene accounts for under half, and the cause of the remainder is not known. D and trimming come from the DNA, and the V and J calls and clone size come from that table. Counted in this sample were roughly 100,000 clones; around 85% of them appeared once. The top ten hold 12% to 15% of the sample.

This specimen's time point label, interpreted: about 28 days (+/-7) after the second vaccine dose. AZD1222 recipients whose second dose came at about 4 weeks and those whose second dose came at about 12 weeks were combined into one group, since spike-specific TCR depth and breadth did not differ between the two schedules. The vaccinee samples were drawn from two UK trials, COV001 and COV002, one of which was a single-blind randomized controlled phase 2/3 trial testing AZD1222 (ChAdOx1 nCoV-19) in healthy adults. For TCRbeta chain sequencing, PBMC samples were collected from trial participants at day 0 and at day 28 after the second dose. This entry is derived from a study of T cell responses to AZD1222 COVID-19 vaccine (dated by TCRdb to the early 2020s). Looking at the study overall: A total of 230 to 250 trial participants underwent TCR sequencing, of whom 207 received two doses of AZD1222 and about 26 received two doses of the MenACWY control vaccine. Trial participants were enrolled by age into subgroups of 18-55, 56-69 and 70-plus years, and roughly 160, 29 and 62 TCR-sequenced participants, respectively, were included in these subgroups. Points the paper makes about the study in general: In the small 56-69-year group, the increase in depth fell short of significance, most likely because of low power. Reportedly, close to half of the unique spike-specific TCRs recognized epitopes lying outside the regions that are mutated in the B.1.351 and B.1.1.7 variants. Because no day 14 peak-response samples were available, the repertoires could be characterized only after the peak T cell response. Most participants were white British and females outnumbered males, and the authors suggested that clonal diversity may have been underestimated. Only a handful of AZD1222 recipients were SARS-CoV-2 seropositive at baseline, limiting conclusions about previously exposed vaccinees. A significant rise in spike-specific TCR breadth and depth was observed after two AZD1222 doses relative to day 0 and relative to MenACWY recipients. The vaccine-associated CD4 TCRs covered the entire spike protein, and the dominant responses fell in regions 160-218 and 743-854.

Here the sequenced sample was peripheral blood, taken 28 days after the second AZD1222 dose. In this chain, TRBV30 is recombined with TRBJ1-4; the D segment cannot be called with confidence. The sequence was obtained from an adult who received the AZD1222 COVID-19 vaccine. The CDR3 sequence is CAWSKGPLKEKLFF. The bases read TGTGCCTGGAGTAAGGGCCCTTTAAAGGAAAAACTGTTTTTT.